These 22 T cell receptor beta chains share one sample of origin, sequenced in a study of blood T cell repertoires in COVID-19 (dated by TCRdb to 2018 to 2020). Library method: the immunoSEQ multiplex PCR assay. Drawn from immuneACCESS, this table holds only the in-frame rearrangements with V and J called that TCRdb kept. Clones are partly lost; checked studies trace under half to an unresolved V gene and leave the rest unexplained. For this sample there are roughly 53,000 clones; 80% to 90% appear just once. Clones ranked in the top ten supply more than 2% of the sample. The sample taken for sequencing was peripheral blood. These receptors all come from a woman of 80 years or more with COVID-19, enrolled during active disease.

J is TRBJ1-2 and V is TRBV2; D is possibly TRBD1 (5 bases). This CDR3 comprises 15 residues. Trimming left V 3 bases short and J 7 bases short, with 18 bases between. Per germline, CDR1 SNHLY and CDR2 FYNNEI. The CDR3 DNA reads as TGTGCCAGCAGTGACGTATTAGGGGCTTGGTTTGGCTACACCTTC. Its protein product is CASSDVLGAWFGYTF.

This sequence joins TRBV3-1 (or the pseudogene TRBV3-2) and TRBJ1-3, with D perhaps TRBD1 (6 bases). This CDR3 region has 15 residues. V lost 1 base, J lost 5 bases, and 12 bases lay in between. Germline values: CDR1 LGHDT, CDR2 YNNKEL (reference sequence). CDR3 loop: CASSQGGLLRNTIYF. In DNA form, the CDR3 reads TGTGCCAGCAGCCAAGGGGGGCTCTTGAGAAACACCATATATTTT.

This chain joins TRBV7-8 and TRBJ2-1; 8 bases match TRBD2. The CDR3 extends over 17 amino acids. The germline CDR1 and CDR2 sequences are SGHVS and FQNEAQ. V gave up 1 base and J gave up 2 bases; unmatched junction bases: 7. CDR3 DNA sequence: TGTGCCAGCAGCTTAGTTCCCTCGCGGGGGGCCTACAATGAGCAGTTCTTC. Amino acid sequence: CASSLVPSRGAYNEQFF.

Only a few counts were recorded for this clone. This sequence joins TRBV11-3 and TRBJ2-1; TRBD2 is a possible D gene (6 bases). V was clipped by 6 bases and J by 9 bases, with 15 bases between them. This CDR3 is 13 amino acids long. Germline CDR1 and CDR2: SGHNT and YENEEA. CDR3 residues: CASSYQRVGEQFF. The CDR3 DNA is TGTGCCAGCAGTTACCAGCGGGTCGGTGAGCAGTTCTTC.

This clone was counted only a few times. This chain uses TRBV11-1 with TRBJ1-2, with 8 bases aligning to TRBD1. Looked up from germline, CDR1 is SGHAT and CDR2 is FQDESV (reference sequence). The length of the CDR3 is 13 residues. The V and J ends lost 3 bases and 5 bases, in that order; junction bases with no gene match: 2. The CDR3 protein is CASSFRQGYGYTF. CDR3 DNA: TGTGCCAGCAGCTTCCGACAGGGGTATGGCTACACCTTC.

This rearrangement joins TRBV7-2 to TRBJ2-3; 11 nucleotides match TRBD2. J gave up 4 bases and V 3 bases, and 3 bases lay outside the gene matches. This CDR3 is 15 amino acids long. Germline V lookup: CDR1 SGHTA, CDR2 FQGNSA. The CDR3 spells CASSLTSGTSDTQYF. In DNA form, the CDR3 reads TGTGCCAGCAGCTTGACTAGCGGGACGTCAGATACGCAGTATTTT. The full variable domain, in which reference TRBV7-2 and TRBJ2-3 provide the parts outside the CDR3, is GAGVSQSPSNKVTEKGKDVELRCDPISGHTALYWYRQSLGQGLEFLIYFQGNSAPDKSGLPSDRFSAERTGGSVSTLTIQRTQQEDSAVYLCASSLTSGTSDTQYFGPGTRLTVL.

The count of this clone is one. The chain uses TRBV2 and TRBJ1-1, with D possibly being TRBD1 (6 bases). With 6 bases removed from V and 4 bases from J, the gap between germline ends came to 12 bases. Germline V gene sequence: CDR1 SNHLY, CDR2 FYNNEI. The CDR3 has 13 residues. The CDR3 bases are TGTGCCAGCAGCGAGACAGGACTCACTGAAGCTTTCTTT. The encoded protein is CASSETGLTEAFF.

This chain joins TRBV7-8 and TRBJ1-1; D not certain. V lost 3 bases and J 1 base, leaving 6 bases between the germline ends. Germline loops: CDR1 SGHVS, CDR2 FQNEAQ. The length of the CDR3 is 13 residues. The CDR3 sequence: CASSLGRNTEAFF. DNA for the CDR3: TGTGCCAGCAGCTTGGGGAGGAACACTGAAGCTTTCTTT.

The chain uses TRBV28 and TRBJ1-2, with TRBD1 as a possible D gene (5 bases). Germline assignment: CDR1 MDHEN and CDR2 SYDVKM. Between the trimmed V and J ends, which lost 4 bases and 8 bases, there was a span of 14 bases. The CDR3 contains 13 residues. DNA of the CDR3: TGTGCCAGCAGTTCAGGGTTACTGGAAGGCTACACCTTC. It codes for CASSSGLLEGYTF.

The V and J genes are TRBV4-1 and TRBJ1-5; TRBD1 matches 7 bases. The V gene's germline CDR1 is MGHRA and CDR2 YSYEKL. The CDR3 length is 14 residues. Trimming took 3 bases from V and 5 from J; bases not matched to a gene: 4. CDR3 region: CASSHHRGDQPQHF. The CDR3 DNA reads TGCGCCAGCAGCCATCACAGGGGTGATCAGCCCCAGCATTTT.

The CDR3 bases are TGTGCCAGCAGATCTAATTCGGGTGGAAGTTTAAGGACCCAGTACTTC. The encoded protein is CASRSNSGGSLRTQYF. The chain uses TRBV3-1 (or the pseudogene TRBV3-2) and TRBJ2-5; D not resolved. The CDR3 runs to 16 residues. V lost 6 bases and J lost 7, with 24 bases in between. Looked up from germline, CDR1 is LGHDT and CDR2 is YNNKEL (reference sequence).

This clone was counted between two and nine times. V usage is TRBV19 and J usage is TRBJ1-5, with 8 bases that match TRBD1. V shed 7 bases, J shed 6 bases, and the junction held 14 bases outside the gene matches. This CDR3 comprises 16 residues. Germline V gene sequence: CDR1 LNHDA, CDR2 SQIVND (reference sequence). CDR3 loop: CASKATTGGITQPQHF. In DNA form, the CDR3 reads TGTGCCAGTAAGGCGACCACAGGGGGAATCACTCAGCCCCAGCATTTT.

The rearrangement uses TRBV29-1 and TRBJ1-4, with 7 bases fitting TRBD1. J lost 5 bases, V lost 7 bases, and 4 bases had no gene match. The CDR3 is 12 residues long. Germline CDR1 SQVTM, CDR2 ANQGSEA. The DNA for the CDR3 is TGCAGCGGGACAGGTGGAAATGAAAAACTGTTTTTT. Protein sequence: CSGTGGNEKLFF. Variable domain in full (rest from reference TRBV29-1 and TRBJ1-4): SAVISQKPSRDICQRGTSLTIQCQVDSQVTMMFWYRQQPGQSLTLIATANQGSEATYESGFVIDKFPISRPNLTFSTLTVSNMSPEDSSIYLCSGTGGNEKLFFGSGTQLSVL.

The rearrangement uses TRBV5-4 and TRBJ2-7; D remains unclear. The CDR3 length is 13 residues. V was trimmed by 2 bases and J by 4 bases, leaving 10 bases between them. Germline lookup yields CDR1 SGHNT and CDR2 YYREEE (reference sequence). As DNA, the CDR3 is TGTGCCAGCAGCTTCGACTCTCCTTACGAGCAGTACTTC. It yields the protein CASSFDSPYEQYF.

The rearrangement joins TRBV6-5 to TRBJ1-1; D not resolved. V shed 4 bases and J shed 0 bases, with 6 bases lying between them. CDR3 length: 13 amino acids. Germline V CDR1 and CDR2: MNHEY, SVGAGI. CDR3 amino acids: CASSSELNTEAFF. In DNA form, the CDR3 reads TGTGCCAGCAGTTCTGAGTTGAACACTGAAGCTTTCTTT.

This chain uses TRBV7-8 with TRBJ1-1; TRBD1 might be the D (5 bases). Germline CDR1 SGHVS, CDR2 FQNEAQ. The ends were cut back, 5 bases at V and 5 bases at J, with 18 bases in the middle. The CDR3 spans 15 residues. The DNA of the CDR3 is TGTGCCAGCAGCCGCTCTTGGGGCCTCGAGACTGAAGCTTTCTTT. Protein sequence: CASSRSWGLETEAFF.

The CDR3 region has the DNA TGTGCCAGCTCACCTCCCGGGACTAGCTCAGAGACCCAGTACTTC. It codes for CASSPPGTSSETQYF. The chain joins TRBV18 to TRBJ2-5; 9 bases are shared with TRBD2. The germline gives CDR1 KGHSH, CDR2 LQKENI. V lost 3 bases to trimming and J lost 4 bases; unmatched junction nucleotides: 6. The CDR3 is 15 residues long.

V gene TRBV29-1 combines with J gene TRBJ1-6; TRBD1 might be the D (5 bases). Trimming removed 8 bases at V and 9 bases at J, with 11 bases between. In germline, CDR1 is SQVTM, CDR2 ANQGSEA. This CDR3 has 11 residues. CDR3 region: CSSVGVSPLHF. For the CDR3, the DNA is TGCAGCTCAGTAGGGGTTTCACCCCTCCACTTT.

The chain carries TRBV27 and TRBJ1-1; 8 positions match TRBD1. This CDR3 is 17 amino acids long. Germline V gene data show CDR1 as MNHEY and CDR2 as SMNVEV (reference sequence). Unmatched junction bases numbered 12, after V lost 6 bases and J lost 0 bases. DNA for the CDR3: TGTGCCAGCAGATCATGGACAGGGACGAGGATGAACACTGAAGCTTTCTTT. Protein sequence: CASRSWTGTRMNTEAFF.

V is TRBV6-1 and J is TRBJ2-3, with D uncertain. CDR1 MNHNS and CDR2 SASEGT come from the germline V gene. Between the trimmed V and J ends, which lost 3 bases and 5 bases, there was a span of 9 bases. The CDR3 length is 13 residues. The CDR3 loop is CASSDILIDTQYF. The CDR3, as DNA: TGTGCCAGCAGTGATATCCTAATAGATACGCAGTATTTT.

The rearrangement uses TRBV7-9 and TRBJ2-7, with 10 positions matching TRBD1. Germline-derived CDR1 and CDR2 are SEHNR and FQNEAQ (reference sequence). There are 15 residues in the CDR3. V was clipped by 1 base and J by 2 bases; unmatched bases: 2. CDR3 region: CASSLGQGAPYEQYF. CDR3 nucleotide sequence: TGTGCCAGCAGCTTAGGACAGGGGGCCCCCTACGAGCAGTACTTC.

J is TRBJ1-6 and V is TRBV21-1; no DNA check was done on the table's D call, TRBD1. TRBV21-1 is a documented pseudogene. The CDR3 runs 8 residues. The CDR3 coding sequence is TGTGCCAGCACACATTTCCCCTTT. Translating it yields CASTHFPF.